This TCR beta chain is from a study of T cell responses to AZD1222 COVID-19 vaccine. Overall study results and limits: Possibly, clonal diversity was underestimated; donors were largely white British and included more females. Close to half of all spike-specific TCRs reportedly target regions of the variants that are unmutated. Spike-specific TCR breadth and depth both grew after two AZD1222 doses. Repertoires were collected only later (after the peak T cell response had occurred).

Regarding this clone: Its target is unknown.

The CDR3 spans 14 residues. Germline CDR1 MNHEY, CDR2 SVGAGI. V dropped 4 bases and J dropped 2 bases, with 11 bases sitting between them. Assay used: immunoSEQ multiplex PCR; TCRdb lists only in-frame clones, some missing. Among about 120,000 clones, 80% to 90% were seen once, and the ten largest hold approximately 12%. Specimen: peripheral blood, collected on day 0 of MenACWY control vaccination. The source is an adult in good health. This rearrangement joins TRBV6-5 to TRBJ1-2, with D unclear. The CDR3 coding sequence is TGTGCCAGCAGTTTCGACGGTGTGAACTATGGCTACACCTTC. Translated: CASSFDGVNYGYTF.